Presented here are 17 T cell receptor beta chains from one specimen sequenced in a study of blood T cell repertoires in COVID-19. The protocol was immunoSEQ multiplex PCR, while the TCRdb copy is restricted to in-frame clones and leaves out a portion. The sample records roughly 69,000 clones, under 80% being singletons. Sequences were obtained from peripheral blood. The receptor set was obtained from a human donor in a cohort sampled during active COVID-19.

The chain couples TRBV21-1 to TRBJ1-1; the table assigns TRBD1, which was not confirmed against the DNA. TRBV21-1 is recorded as a pseudogene. This CDR3 has 13 amino acids. The CDR3 region has the DNA TGTGCCAGCAGCAGAGGCGAGGGGGCCCGAGCTTTCTTT. Its translation is CASSRGEGARAFF.

This clone was observed a handful of times. The rearrangement uses TRBV7-2 and TRBJ1-1; TRBD1 matches 9 bases. V lost 5 bases, J lost 3 bases, and 10 bases stayed unmatched. Germline V gene lookup returns CDR1 SGHTA and CDR2 FQGNSA. The CDR3 runs 16 residues. CDR3 in amino acids: CASSAGTGLRDTEAFF. CDR3 bases: TGTGCCAGCAGCGCCGGGACAGGGCTAAGGGACACTGAAGCTTTCTTT.

V is TRBV20-1 and J is TRBJ2-1; possible D gene TRBD2, 5 bases. Per the germline V gene, CDR1 is DFQATT and CDR2 is SNEGSKA (reference sequence). V was cut by 5 bases and J by 7 bases, with 12 bases left in between. There are 12 residues in the CDR3. The CDR3 is CSAREGANEQFF. For the CDR3, the DNA is TGCAGTGCTCGTGAGGGAGCGAATGAGCAGTTCTTC.

This clone has a handful of counts. V is TRBV14 and J is TRBJ2-7; possible D gene TRBD2, 5 bases. CDR1 is SGHDN, CDR2 FVKESK, per germline. This CDR3 contains 14 residues. V was shortened by 4 bases and J by 3 bases, with 13 bases between the two germline ends. CDR3 protein: CASSPDPGIYEQYF. The CDR3 DNA sequence: TGTGCCAGCAGCCCGGATCCGGGGATCTACGAGCAGTACTTC.

This clone was counted once. J is TRBJ1-2 and V is TRBV12-5; 9 bases line up with TRBD1. This CDR3 region has 14 residues. CDR1 is LGHNT, CDR2 FRNRAP, per germline. With V trimmed by 5 bases and J by 4 bases, 5 bases remained unmatched. The CDR3 sequence is CASGPTGGGYGYTF. The CDR3 region has the DNA TGTGCTAGTGGTCCGACAGGGGGAGGCTATGGCTACACCTTC.

V is TRBV29-1 and J is TRBJ2-1, with 9 bases that match TRBD1. J was trimmed by 7 bases and V by 3 bases; bases with no gene match: 13. The CDR3 has 16 amino acids. CDR1 and CDR2 (germline): SQVTM, ANQGSEA. The CDR3: CSVETVLGQGPNEQFF. DNA of the CDR3: TGCAGCGTTGAGACGGTGCTGGGACAGGGCCCTAATGAGCAGTTCTTC.

This chain connects TRBV12-3 or TRBV12-4 to TRBJ2-2, with D uncertain. The CDR3 extends over 13 amino acids. Trimming removed 6 bases from V and 6 bases from J, with 11 bases in between. CDR3 loop: CASSNTRPGELFF. CDR3 sequence (DNA): TGTGCCAGCAGCAACACCAGGCCCGGGGAGCTGTTTTTT.

This chain links TRBV4-2 with TRBJ2-1; 9 nucleotides align to TRBD2. CDR3 length equals 16 residues. V was pared by 1 base and J by 4 bases, with 5 bases of the junction left unmatched. The germline V gene has CDR1 LGHNA and CDR2 YNFKEQ. Here the CDR3 DNA reads TGTGCCAGCAGCCAAGGGGGCGGGGGGGCGTACAATGAGCAGTTCTTC. It is translated as CASSQGGGGAYNEQFF.

This clone was recorded at least ten times. The V call is TRBV28, the J call TRBJ2-7; a possible D gene is TRBD1 (7 bases). The V and J ends lost 6 bases and 4 bases respectively, with 13 bases between them. Germline assignment: CDR1 MDHEN and CDR2 SYDVKM. The CDR3 is 13 residues long. The CDR3 protein is CASREGTAYEQYF. As DNA, the CDR3 is TGTGCCAGCAGGGAGGGGACAGCTTACGAGCAGTACTTC.

The chain links TRBV6-2 or TRBV6-3 to TRBJ2-1; 7 nucleotides match TRBD2. Germline trimming cut 6 bases from V and 4 bases from J; bases unmatched to any gene: 12. Germline-derived CDR1 and CDR2 are MNHEY and SVGEGT. The CDR3 is 16 residues long. As DNA, the CDR3 is TGTGCCAGCAGCTTCCTTGGGGCGGGGGTATACAATGAGCAGTTCTTC. It specifies CASSFLGAGVYNEQFF.

Turning to this clone: At the DNA level, this CDR3 is encoded by other sequences in the same sample as well. The chain is built from TRBV5-1 and TRBJ2-1; 9 bases agree with TRBD1. This CDR3 comprises 15 residues. Germline loops: CDR1 SGHRS, CDR2 YFSETQ. The trim removed 4 bases at V and 2 bases at J, leaving 4 bases unmatched. The CDR3 loop is CASSLGTGTYNEQFF. The CDR3 bases are TGCGCCAGCAGCCTAGGGACAGGGACCTACAATGAGCAGTTCTTC.

This chain links TRBV10-2 with TRBJ2-1; possible D gene TRBD2, 7 bases. The CDR3 covers 15 residues. The V end lost 1 base, the J end lost 7 bases, and 14 bases lay between the germline ends. Germline lookup yields CDR1 WSHSY and CDR2 SAAADI. The CDR3 DNA follows: TGCGCCAGCAGTGAGTGGGGGGGCGATAGGAATGAGCAGTTCTTC. As protein: CASSEWGGDRNEQFF.

V gene TRBV27 combines with J gene TRBJ1-2, with D perhaps TRBD1 (6 bases). This CDR3 has 13 amino acids. Germline V CDR1 and CDR2: MNHEY, SMNVEV (reference sequence). Trimming removed 5 bases at V and 4 bases at J, with 11 bases between. The CDR3 bases are TGTGCCAGCAGTCCCCGGACAGCCTATGGCTACACCTTC. Translated, it gives CASSPRTAYGYTF.

This clone was observed once. J is TRBJ2-1 and V is TRBV3-1 (or the pseudogene TRBV3-2), with 8 positions matching TRBD2. The CDR3 extends over 16 amino acids. Germline CDR1 is LGHDT and CDR2 is YNNKEL (reference sequence). With 4 bases clipped from V and 0 bases from J, the junction kept 5 bases outside the gene matches. The CDR3 sequence is CASSLFGGASYNEQFF. In DNA form, the CDR3 reads TGTGCCAGCAGCCTTTTCGGGGGGGCCTCCTACAATGAGCAGTTCTTC.

The V and J genes are TRBV7-9 and TRBJ2-5; 8 bases map to TRBD2. The V gene end was trimmed by 7 bases and the J gene end by 5 bases; junction bases not matched to a gene: 9. Germline loops: CDR1 SEHNR, CDR2 FQNEAQ (reference sequence). The CDR3 is made up of 14 amino acids. The CDR3: CASNRLTGGETQYF. The CDR3 nucleotides are TGTGCCAGCAACCGACTCACGGGAGGGGAGACCCAGTACTTC.

A word on this clone: At one of its ends the junction is not consistent with the germline gene, which may arise from a read error. The V call is TRBV11-2, the J call TRBJ1-1; no clear D. Germline CDR1 is SGHAT and CDR2 is FQNNGV. The CDR3 extends over 15 amino acids. The chain's CDR3 is CASSLDSSADTQAFF. The DNA for the CDR3 is TGTGCCAGCAGCTTAGATTCCTCGGCCGACACTCAAGCTTTCTTT.

This clone was seen a few times. The chain is built from TRBV5-4 and TRBJ2-5; D perhaps matches TRBD2 (7 bases). The CDR3 loop spans 15 amino acids. The germline V gene has CDR1 SGHNT and CDR2 YYREEE (reference sequence). V gave up 4 bases and J gave up 2 bases, with 15 bases separating them. This CDR3 reads CASSVYGGPQETQYF. In nucleotides, the CDR3 is TGTGCCAGCAGCGTATACGGGGGGCCACAAGAGACCCAGTACTTC.